This TCR beta chain was obtained from a study of blood T cell repertoires in COVID-19. Study-level information: Sites across the United States, Italy and Spain contributed samples from acute and convalescent COVID-19. T cells, B-cell-depleted T cells, or PBMCs provided the cDNA or gDNA that served as material.

Looked up from germline, CDR1 is MNHEY and CDR2 is SVGAGI. The CDR3 is 14 amino acids. V was pared by 7 bases and J by 6 bases, with 11 bases of the junction left unmatched. Per the authors' pipeline: For nucleated cells, counts were estimated from reference gene primer amplification. Here immunoSEQ multiplex PCR was the method, and the copy in TCRdb shows in-frame clones only, minus some. V and J calls and clone size are those listed in that table; D and trimming were worked out from the DNA. The sample has approximately 21,000 clones, 90% seen once. This TCR derives from a human donor in a cohort sampled during active COVID-19. Source material: peripheral blood. The V and J genes are TRBV6-5 and TRBJ1-2; 7 positions agree with TRBD1. This chain's CDR3 is CASTLTGSLNGYTF. In DNA, the CDR3 is TGTGCCAGCACCCTGACAGGGTCTCTAAATGGCTACACCTTC.